The present entry profiles one T cell receptor (beta chain) with its context. The clone's antigen remains unknown. Base qualities were left out, and no much larger clone turns up one base away. The data stem from a study of a mutant IDH1 vaccine in newly diagnosed glioma (TCRdb year 2021). Regarding the research as a whole: The 32 treated patients were about 60% male and roughly 40% female, with a mean age of around 40 years. Six visits were used for peripheral blood collection: V03 (baseline), V05, V07, V10, V12 and V13. Before enrollment, most patients had been given radiochemotherapy with temozolomide as standard therapy, while the rest had received either radiotherapy alone or temozolomide alone. Longitudinal TCRB deep sequencing was done for 25 treated patients, wherever samples were available for exploratory analyses. Broader findings and caveats from the paper: Immune responses induced by the vaccine were seen in 90% to 95% of patients across multiple MHC alleles. The authors stated that sample limitations prevented analyses of patient blood samples from being reproduced. Availability determined which PBMC samples were chosen for TCRB deep sequencing. Pseudoprogression seemed to be unrelated to changes in the top peripheral T cell clonotypes found by TCRB sequencing.

Receptor libraries were prepared by the immunoSEQ multiplex PCR assay. Rearranged TCR beta chain sequences were amplified with the hsTCRB Kit following the manufacturer's protocol. An Illumina MiSeq was used to sequence the TCRB libraries. The authors' analysis ran thus. Demultiplexing, trimming and gene mapping were performed with the kit vendor's proprietary platform. This immuneACCESS table, as held by TCRdb, lists in-frame sequences with V and J called but not all clones. Of the missing ones, under half trace to an unresolved V gene in checked studies; the others have no known cause. The D gene and trimming were derived from the DNA, and the V and J assignments and clone size from that table. The table for this sample lists 80,000 to 100,000 clones; roughly 77% of them were counted only once. The ten largest make up roughly 6.9% of the sample. What this sample's time point label stands for: baseline, week 1 (first vaccination visit). The meaning of the sample's treatment or condition label: pre-vaccination baseline after standard-of-care therapy. All donors had newly diagnosed IDH1-mutant astrocytomas of WHO grade 3 or 4 that showed loss of nuclear ATRX. The samples were drawn from NOA16, a multicentre, single-arm, open-label phase I trial in Germany that tested a mutant IDH1 peptide vaccine in humans for the first time. Blood drawn at visit V03 was used as the baseline sample for immunogenicity testing. The DNeasy Blood and Tissue Kit was used to extract genomic DNA from EDTA blood for TCRB sequencing.

The CDR3 measures 15 amino acids from cysteine to phenylalanine. Only the CDR3 DNA is retained, 45 bases long and in frame from the first base. CDR1 SGDLS and CDR2 YYNGEE were looked up in the germline V gene. V sheds 4 bases and J sheds 7 bases, leaving 18 bases between their ends. The rearranged chain carries TRBV9 and TRBJ2-1, with a weak D call of TRBD2 (5 bases match). The material sequenced was PBMCs, taken from a glioma patient treated with radiotherapy, temozolomide or both. The clonotype was recovered from a man in his forties with glioma. The CDR3 reads CASSPLAGLGNEQFF. The nucleotide sequence reads TGTGCCAGCAGCCCCCTCGCGGGCCTAGGGAATGAGCAGTTCTTC. The CDR3, completed at both ends by the reference TRBV9 and TRBJ2-1 genes, gives the full variable domain DSGVTQTPKHLITATGQRVTLRCSPRSGDLSVYWYQQSLDQGLQFLIQYYNGEERAKGNILERFSAQQFPDLHSELNLSSLELGDSALYFCASSPLAGLGNEQFFGPGTRLTVL.